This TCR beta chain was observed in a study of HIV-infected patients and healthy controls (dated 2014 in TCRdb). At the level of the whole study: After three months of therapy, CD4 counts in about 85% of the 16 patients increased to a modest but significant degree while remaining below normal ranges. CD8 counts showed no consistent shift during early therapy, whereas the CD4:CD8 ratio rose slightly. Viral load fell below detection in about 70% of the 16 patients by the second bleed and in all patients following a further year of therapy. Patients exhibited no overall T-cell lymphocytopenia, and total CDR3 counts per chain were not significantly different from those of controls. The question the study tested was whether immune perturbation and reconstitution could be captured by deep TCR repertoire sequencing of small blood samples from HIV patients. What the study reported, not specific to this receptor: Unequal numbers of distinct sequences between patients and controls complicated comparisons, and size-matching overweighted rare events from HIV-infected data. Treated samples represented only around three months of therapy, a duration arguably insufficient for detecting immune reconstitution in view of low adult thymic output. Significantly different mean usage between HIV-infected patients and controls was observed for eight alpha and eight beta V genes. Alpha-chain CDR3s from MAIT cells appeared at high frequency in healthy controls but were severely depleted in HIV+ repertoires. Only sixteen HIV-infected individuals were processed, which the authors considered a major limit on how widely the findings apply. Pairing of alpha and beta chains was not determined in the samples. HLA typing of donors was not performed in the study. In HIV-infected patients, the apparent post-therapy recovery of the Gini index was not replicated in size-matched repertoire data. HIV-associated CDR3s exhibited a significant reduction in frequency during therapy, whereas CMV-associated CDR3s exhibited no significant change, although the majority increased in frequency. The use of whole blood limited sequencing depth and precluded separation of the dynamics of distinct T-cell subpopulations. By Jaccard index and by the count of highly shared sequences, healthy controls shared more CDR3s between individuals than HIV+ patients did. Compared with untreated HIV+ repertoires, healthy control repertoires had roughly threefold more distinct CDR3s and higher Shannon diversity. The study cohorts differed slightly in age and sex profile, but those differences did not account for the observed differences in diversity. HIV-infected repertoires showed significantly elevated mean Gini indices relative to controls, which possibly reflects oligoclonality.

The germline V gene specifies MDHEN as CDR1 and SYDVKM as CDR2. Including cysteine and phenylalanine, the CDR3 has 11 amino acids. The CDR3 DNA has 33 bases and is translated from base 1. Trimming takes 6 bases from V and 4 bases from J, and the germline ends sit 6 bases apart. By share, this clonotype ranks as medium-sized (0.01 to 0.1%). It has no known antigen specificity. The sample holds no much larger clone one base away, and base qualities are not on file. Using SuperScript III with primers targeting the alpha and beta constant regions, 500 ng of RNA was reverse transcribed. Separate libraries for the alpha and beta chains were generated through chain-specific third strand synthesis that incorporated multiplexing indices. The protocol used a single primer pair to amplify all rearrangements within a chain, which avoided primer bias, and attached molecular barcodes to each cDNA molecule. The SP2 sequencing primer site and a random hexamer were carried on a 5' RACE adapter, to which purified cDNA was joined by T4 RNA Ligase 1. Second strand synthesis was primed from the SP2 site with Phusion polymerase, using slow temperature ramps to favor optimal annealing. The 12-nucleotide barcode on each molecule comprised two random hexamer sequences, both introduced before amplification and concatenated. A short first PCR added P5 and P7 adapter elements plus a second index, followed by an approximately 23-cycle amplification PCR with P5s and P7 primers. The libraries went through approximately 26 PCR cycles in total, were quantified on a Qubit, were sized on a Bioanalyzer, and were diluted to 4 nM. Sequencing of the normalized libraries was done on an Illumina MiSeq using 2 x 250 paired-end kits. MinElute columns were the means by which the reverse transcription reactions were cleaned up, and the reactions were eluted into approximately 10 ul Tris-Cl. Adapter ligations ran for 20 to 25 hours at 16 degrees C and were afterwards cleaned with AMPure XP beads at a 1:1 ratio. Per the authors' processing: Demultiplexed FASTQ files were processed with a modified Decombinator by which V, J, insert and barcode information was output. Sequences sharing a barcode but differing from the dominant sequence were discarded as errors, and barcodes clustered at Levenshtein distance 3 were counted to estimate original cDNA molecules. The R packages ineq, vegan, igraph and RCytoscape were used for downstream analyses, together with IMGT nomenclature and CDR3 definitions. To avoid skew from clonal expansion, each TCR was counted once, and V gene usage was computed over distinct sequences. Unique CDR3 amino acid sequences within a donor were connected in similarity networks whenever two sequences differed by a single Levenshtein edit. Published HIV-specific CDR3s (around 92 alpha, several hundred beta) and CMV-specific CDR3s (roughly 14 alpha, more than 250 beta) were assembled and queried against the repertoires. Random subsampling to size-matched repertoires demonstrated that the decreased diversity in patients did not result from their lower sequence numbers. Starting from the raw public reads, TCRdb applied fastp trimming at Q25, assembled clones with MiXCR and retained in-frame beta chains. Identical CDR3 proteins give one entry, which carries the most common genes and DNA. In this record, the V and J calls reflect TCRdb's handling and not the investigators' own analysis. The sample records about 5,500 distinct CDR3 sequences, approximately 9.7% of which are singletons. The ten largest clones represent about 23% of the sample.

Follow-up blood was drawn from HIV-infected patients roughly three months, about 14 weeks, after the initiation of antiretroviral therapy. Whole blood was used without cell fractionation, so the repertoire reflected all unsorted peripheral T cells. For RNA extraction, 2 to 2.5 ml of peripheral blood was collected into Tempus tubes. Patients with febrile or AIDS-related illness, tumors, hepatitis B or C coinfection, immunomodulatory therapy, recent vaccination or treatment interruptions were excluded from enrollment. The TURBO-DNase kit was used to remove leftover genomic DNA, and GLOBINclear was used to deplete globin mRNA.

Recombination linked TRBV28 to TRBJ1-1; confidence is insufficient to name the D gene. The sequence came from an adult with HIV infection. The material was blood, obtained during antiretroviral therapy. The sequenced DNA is TGTGCCAGCAGCTCAGCCACTGAAGCTTTCTTT. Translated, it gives CASSSATEAFF.